The clone carrying this T cell receptor beta chain was found a few times. The CDR3 runs to 15 residues. With 8 bases clipped from V and 3 bases from J, the junction kept 6 bases outside the gene matches. Per germline, CDR1 SGHTA and CDR2 FQGTGA. From the RT-PCR reads, TCRdb called clonotypes with MiXCR, one entry per CDR3 protein. This sample has about 680,000 distinct CDR3 sequences, with about 14% found just once. Input material: memory CD4+ T cells from blood. The origin of this receptor is a female donor in good health, serving as a healthy control. The chain uses TRBV7-3 and TRBJ2-2, with 10 bases matching TRBD2. The CDR3 nucleotides are TGTGCCAGCCGGCGGGGACTAGCGTACACCGGGGAGCTGTTTTTT. Amino acid sequence: CASRRGLAYTGELFF.